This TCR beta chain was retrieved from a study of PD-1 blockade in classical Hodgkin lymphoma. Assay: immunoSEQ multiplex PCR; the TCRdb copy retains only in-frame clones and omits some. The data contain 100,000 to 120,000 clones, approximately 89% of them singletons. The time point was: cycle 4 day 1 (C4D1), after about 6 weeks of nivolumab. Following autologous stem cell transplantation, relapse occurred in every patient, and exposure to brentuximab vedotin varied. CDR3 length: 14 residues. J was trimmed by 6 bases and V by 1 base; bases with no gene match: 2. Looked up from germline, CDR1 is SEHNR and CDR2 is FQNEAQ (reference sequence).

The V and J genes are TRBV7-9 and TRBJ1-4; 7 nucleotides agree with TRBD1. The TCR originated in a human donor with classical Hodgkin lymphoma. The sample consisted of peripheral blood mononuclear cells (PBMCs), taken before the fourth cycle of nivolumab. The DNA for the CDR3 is TGTGCCAGCAGCTTAGGGCAGGGGGATGAAAAACTGTTTTTT. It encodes CASSLGQGDEKLFF.